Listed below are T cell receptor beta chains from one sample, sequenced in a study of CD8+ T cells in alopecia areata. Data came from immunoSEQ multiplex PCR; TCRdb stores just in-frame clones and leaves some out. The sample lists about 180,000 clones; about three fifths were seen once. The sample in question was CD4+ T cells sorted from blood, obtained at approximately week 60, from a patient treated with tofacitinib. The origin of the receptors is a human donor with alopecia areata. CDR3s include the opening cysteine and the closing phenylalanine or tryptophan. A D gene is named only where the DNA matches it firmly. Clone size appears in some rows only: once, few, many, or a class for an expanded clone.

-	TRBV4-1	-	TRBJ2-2	TGCGCCAGCAGCCAAGTGGAGAACAGGAACTACGGGGAGCTGTTTTTT	CASSQVENRNYGELFF
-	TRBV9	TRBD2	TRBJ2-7	TGTGCCAGCAGCGTAAATAGCGGGGGCTCCGGGGAGCAGTACTTC	CASSVNSGGSGEQYF
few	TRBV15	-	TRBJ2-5	TGTGCCACCAGCAGAGATCGGACAGCCCGGGCCTACTTC	CATSRDRTARAYF
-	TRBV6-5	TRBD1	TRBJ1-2	TGTGCCAGCAGAAGGGACAGTAGCAACTATGGCTACACCTTC	CASRRDSSNYGYTF
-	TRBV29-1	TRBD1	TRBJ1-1	TGCAGCGTTCAACAGGGGGCTAGTACTGAAGCTTTCTTT	CSVQQGASTEAFF
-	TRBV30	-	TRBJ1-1	TGTGCCTGGAGGAGGGGCTCGGGGAGTGACACTGAAGCTTTCTTT	CAWRRGSGSDTEAFF
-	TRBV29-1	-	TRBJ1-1	TGCAGCGTCGGTAGGGGGTTAAACACTGAAGCTTTCTTT	CSVGRGLNTEAFF
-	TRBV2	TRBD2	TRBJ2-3	TGTGCCAGCGAGAGCGGGGGTGGAAATACGCAGTATTTT	CASESGGGNTQYF
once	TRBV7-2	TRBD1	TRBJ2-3	TGTGCCAGCAGCAGTCGGACAGGGAAAGGGTCAGATACGCAGTATTTT	CASSSRTGKGSDTQYF
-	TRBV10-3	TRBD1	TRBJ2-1	TGTGCCATCAGAGGGACAGGGTCCTACAATGAGCAGTTCTTC	CAIRGTGSYNEQFF
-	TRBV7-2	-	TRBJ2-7	TGTGCCAGCAGCTTAAGCAGACCCCACGAGCAGTACTTC	CASSLSRPHEQYF
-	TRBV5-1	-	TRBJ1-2	TGCGCCAGCAGCCTAACAGAAACCTATGGCTACACCTTC	CASSLTETYGYTF
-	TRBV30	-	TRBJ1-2	TGTGCCTGGAACCTGGCGCAGAGAGGGCACGGCTACACCTTC	CAWNLAQRGHGYTF
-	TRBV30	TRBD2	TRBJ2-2	TGTGCCTGGAGTAATCTAGCGGGGGTCAACACCGGGGAGCTGTTTTTT	CAWSNLAGVNTGELFF
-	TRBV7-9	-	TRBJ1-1	TGTGCCAGCAGCTTATGGGAGGGCACTGAAGCTTTCTTT	CASSLWEGTEAFF
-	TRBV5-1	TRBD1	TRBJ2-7	TGCGCCAGCAGCTTGGGGGACAGGGCCCCCTACGAGCAGTACTTC	CASSLGDRAPYEQYF
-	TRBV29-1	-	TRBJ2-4	TGCAGCGTTAAAGGGGTGCTAAAGAAAAACATTCAGTACTTC	CSVKGVLKKNIQYF
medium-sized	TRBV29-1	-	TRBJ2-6	TGCAGCGTTACGACCCCCGGAGGGTCCGGGGCCAACGTCCTGACTTTC	CSVTTPGGSGANVLTF
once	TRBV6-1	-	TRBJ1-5	TGTGCCAGCAGTCGTGACTTACAGCCCCAGCATTTT	CASSRDLQPQHF
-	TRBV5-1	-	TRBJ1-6	TGCGCCAGCAGCTTGGTCAGGGGTAATTCACCCCTCCACTTT	CASSLVRGNSPLHF
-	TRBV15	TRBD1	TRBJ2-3	TGTGCCACCAGCCCCAAGACAGGGGTGAAAACAGATACGCAGTATTTT	CATSPKTGVKTDTQYF
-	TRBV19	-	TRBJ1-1	TGTGCCAGTAGTGTAAGGTTGAACACTGAAGCTTTCTTT	CASSVRLNTEAFF
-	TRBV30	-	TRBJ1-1	TGTGCCTGGACCAGAGTGAACACTGAAGCTTTCTTT	CAWTRVNTEAFF
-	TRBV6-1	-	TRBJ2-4	TGTGCCAGCAGTAGTAGGAGGTCAAGGGAAAACATTCAGTACTTC	CASSSRRSRENIQYF
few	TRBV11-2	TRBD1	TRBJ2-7	TGTGCCAGCAGCTCGGACAGGATCCACGAGCAGTACTTC	CASSSDRIHEQYF
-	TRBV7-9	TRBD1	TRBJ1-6	TGTGCCAGCAGCAGAGGACAGGCGGATAATTCACCCCTCCACTTT	CASSRGQADNSPLHF
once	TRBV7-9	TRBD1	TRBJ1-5	TGTGCCAGCAGCTTAGGCGACAGGGTCAATCAGCCCCAGCATTTT	CASSLGDRVNQPQHF
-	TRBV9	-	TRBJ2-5	TGTGCCAGCAGCGTAGGGTCGGGGCAAGAGACCCAGTACTTC	CASSVGSGQETQYF